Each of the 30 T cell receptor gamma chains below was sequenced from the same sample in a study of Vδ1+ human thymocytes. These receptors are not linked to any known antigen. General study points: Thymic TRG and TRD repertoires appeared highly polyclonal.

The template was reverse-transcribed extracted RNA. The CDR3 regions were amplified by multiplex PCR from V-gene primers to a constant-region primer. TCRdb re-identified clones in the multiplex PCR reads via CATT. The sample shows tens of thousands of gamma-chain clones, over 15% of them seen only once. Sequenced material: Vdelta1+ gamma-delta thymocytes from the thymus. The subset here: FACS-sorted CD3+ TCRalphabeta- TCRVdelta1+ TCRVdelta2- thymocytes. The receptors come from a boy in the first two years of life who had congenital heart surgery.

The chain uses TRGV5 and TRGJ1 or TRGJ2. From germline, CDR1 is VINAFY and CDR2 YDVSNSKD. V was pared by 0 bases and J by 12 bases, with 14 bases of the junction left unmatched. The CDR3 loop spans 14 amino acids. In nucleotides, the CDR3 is TGTGCCACCTGGGACAGGCTCGCGGTCGAAGGGAAACTCTTT. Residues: CATWDRLAVEGKLF.

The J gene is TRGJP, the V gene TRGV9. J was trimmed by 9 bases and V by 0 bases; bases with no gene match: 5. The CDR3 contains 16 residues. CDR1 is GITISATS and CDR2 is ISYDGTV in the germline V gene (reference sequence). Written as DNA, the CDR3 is TGTGCCTTGTGGGAGGTGCACGTGTTGGGCAAAAAAATCAAGGTATTT. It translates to CALWEVHVLGKKIKVF.

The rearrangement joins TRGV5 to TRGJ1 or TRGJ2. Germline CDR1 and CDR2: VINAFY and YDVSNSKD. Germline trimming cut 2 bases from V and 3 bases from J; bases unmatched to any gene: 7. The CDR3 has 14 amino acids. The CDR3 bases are TGTGCCACCTGGGACATAACTTCTTATTATAAGAAACTCTTT. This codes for CATWDITSYYKKLF.

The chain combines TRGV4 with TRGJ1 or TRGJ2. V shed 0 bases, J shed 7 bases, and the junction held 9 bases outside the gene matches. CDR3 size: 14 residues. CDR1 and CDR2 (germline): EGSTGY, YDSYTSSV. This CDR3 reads CATWDGPGWYKKLF. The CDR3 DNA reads TGTGCCACCTGGGATGGGCCGGGTTGGTATAAGAAACTCTTT.

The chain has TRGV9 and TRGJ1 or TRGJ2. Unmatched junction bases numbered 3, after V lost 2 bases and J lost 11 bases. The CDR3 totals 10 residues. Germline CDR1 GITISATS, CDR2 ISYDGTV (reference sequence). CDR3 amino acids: CALWEEEKLF. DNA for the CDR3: TGTGCCTTGTGGGAGGAGGAGAAACTCTTT.

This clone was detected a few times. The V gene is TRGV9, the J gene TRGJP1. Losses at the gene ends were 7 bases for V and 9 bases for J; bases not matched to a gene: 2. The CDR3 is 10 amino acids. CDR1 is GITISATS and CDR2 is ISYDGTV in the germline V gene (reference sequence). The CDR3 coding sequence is TGTGCCTTGTGTAGTTGGTTCAAGATATTT. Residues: CALCSWFKIF.

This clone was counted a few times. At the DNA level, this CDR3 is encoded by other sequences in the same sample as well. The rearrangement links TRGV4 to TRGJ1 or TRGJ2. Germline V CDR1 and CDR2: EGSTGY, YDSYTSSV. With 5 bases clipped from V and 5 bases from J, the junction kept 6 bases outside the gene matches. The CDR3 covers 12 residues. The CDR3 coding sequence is TGTGCCACCTGGGTGACTCATTATAAGAAACTCTTT. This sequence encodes CATWVTHYKKLF.

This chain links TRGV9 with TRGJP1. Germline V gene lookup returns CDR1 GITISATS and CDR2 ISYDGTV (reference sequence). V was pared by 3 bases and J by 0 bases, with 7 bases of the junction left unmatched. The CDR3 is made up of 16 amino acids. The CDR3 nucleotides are TGTGCCTTGTGGGAGTTATCTGATACCACTGGTTGGTTCAAGATATTT. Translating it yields CALWELSDTTGWFKIF.

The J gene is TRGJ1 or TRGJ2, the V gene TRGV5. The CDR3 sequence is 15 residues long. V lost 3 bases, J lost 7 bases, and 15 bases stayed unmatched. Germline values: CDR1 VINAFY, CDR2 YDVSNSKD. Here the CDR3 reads CATWDGNTHGYKKLF. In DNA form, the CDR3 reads TGTGCCACCTGGGACGGTAACACCCATGGGTATAAGAAACTCTTT.

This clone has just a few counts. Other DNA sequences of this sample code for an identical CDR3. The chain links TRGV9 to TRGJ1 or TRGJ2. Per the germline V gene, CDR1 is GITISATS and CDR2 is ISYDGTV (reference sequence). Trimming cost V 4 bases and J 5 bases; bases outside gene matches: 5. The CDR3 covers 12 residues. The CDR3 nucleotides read TGTGCCTTGTGGGAAACGGATTATAAGAAACTCTTT. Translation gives CALWETDYKKLF.

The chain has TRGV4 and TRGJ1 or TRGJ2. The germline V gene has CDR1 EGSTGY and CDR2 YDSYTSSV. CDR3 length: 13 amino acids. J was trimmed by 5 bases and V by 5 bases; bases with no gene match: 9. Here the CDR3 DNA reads TGTGCCACCTGGGTCAACGCGGATTATAAGAAACTCTTT. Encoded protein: CATWVNADYKKLF.

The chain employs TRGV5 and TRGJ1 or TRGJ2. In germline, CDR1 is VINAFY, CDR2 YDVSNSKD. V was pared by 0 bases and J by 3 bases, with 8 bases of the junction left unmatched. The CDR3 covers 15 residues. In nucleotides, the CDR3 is TGTGCCACCTGGGACAGGCGAGGGGTTTATTATAAGAAACTCTTT. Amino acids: CATWDRRGVYYKKLF.

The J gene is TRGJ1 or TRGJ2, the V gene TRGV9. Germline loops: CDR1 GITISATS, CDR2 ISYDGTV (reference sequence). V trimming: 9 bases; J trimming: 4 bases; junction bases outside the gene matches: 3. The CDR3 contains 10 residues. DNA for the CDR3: TGTGCCTTGCACTATTATAAGAAACTCTTT. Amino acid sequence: CALHYYKKLF.

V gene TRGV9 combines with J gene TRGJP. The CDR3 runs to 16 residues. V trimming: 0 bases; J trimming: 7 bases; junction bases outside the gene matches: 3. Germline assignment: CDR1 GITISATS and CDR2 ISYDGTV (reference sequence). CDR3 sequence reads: CALWEVFELGKKIKVF. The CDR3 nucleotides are TGTGCCTTGTGGGAGGTGTTTGAGTTGGGCAAAAAAATCAAGGTATTT.

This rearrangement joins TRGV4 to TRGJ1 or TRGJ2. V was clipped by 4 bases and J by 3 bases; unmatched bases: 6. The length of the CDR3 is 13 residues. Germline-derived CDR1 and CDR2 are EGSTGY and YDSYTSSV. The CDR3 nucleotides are TGTGCCACCTGGGACCCCATTTATTATAAGAAACTCTTT. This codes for CATWDPIYYKKLF.

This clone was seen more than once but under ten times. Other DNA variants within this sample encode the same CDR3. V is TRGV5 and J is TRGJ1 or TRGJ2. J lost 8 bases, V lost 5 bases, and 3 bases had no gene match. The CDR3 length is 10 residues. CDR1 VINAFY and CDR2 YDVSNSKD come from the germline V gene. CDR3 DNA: TGTGCCACCTGGGGTGATAAGAAACTCTTT. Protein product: CATWGDKKLF.

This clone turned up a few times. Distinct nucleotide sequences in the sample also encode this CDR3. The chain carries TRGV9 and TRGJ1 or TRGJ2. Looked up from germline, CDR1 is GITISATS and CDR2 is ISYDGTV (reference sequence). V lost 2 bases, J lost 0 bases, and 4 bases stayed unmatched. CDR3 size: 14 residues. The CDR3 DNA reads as TGTGCCTTGTGGGAGGCTACGAATTATTATAAGAAACTCTTT. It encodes CALWEATNYYKKLF.

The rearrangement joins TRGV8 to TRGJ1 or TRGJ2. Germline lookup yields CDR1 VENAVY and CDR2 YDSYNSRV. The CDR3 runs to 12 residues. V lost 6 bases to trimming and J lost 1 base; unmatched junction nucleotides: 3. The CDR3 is CATWKNYYKKLF. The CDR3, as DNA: TGTGCCACCTGGAAAAATTATTATAAGAAACTCTTT.

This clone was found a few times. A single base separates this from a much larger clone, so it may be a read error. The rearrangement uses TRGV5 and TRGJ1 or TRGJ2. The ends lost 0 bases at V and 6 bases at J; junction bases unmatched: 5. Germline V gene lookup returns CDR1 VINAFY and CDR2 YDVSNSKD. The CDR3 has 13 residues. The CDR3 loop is CATWDRLFYKKLF. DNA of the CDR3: TGTGCCACCTGGGACAGGCTCTTTTATAAGAAACTCTTT.

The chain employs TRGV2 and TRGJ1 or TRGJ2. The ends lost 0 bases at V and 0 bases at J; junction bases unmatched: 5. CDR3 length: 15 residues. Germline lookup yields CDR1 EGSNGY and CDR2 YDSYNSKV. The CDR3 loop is CATWDGKLNYYKKLF. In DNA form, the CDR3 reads TGTGCCACCTGGGACGGGAAACTGAATTATTATAAGAAACTCTTT.

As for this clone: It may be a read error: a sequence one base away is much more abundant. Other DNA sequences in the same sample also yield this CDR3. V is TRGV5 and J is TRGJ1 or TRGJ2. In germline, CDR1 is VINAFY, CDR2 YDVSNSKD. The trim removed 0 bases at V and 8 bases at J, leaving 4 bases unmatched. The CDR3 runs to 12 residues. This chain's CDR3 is CATWDRPDKKLF. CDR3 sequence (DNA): TGTGCCACCTGGGACAGGCCTGATAAGAAACTCTTT.

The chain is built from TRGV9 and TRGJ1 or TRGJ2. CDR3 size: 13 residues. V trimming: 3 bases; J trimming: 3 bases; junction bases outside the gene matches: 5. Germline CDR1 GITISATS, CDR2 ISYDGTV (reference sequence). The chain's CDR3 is CALWETGYYKKLF. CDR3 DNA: TGTGCCTTGTGGGAGACAGGTTATTATAAGAAACTCTTT.

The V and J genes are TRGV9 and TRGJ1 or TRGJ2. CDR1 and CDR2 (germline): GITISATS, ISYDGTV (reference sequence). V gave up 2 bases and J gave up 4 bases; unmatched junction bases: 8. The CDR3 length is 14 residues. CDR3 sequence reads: CALWEATGYYKKLF. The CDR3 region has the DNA TGTGCCTTGTGGGAGGCGACGGGGTATTATAAGAAACTCTTT.

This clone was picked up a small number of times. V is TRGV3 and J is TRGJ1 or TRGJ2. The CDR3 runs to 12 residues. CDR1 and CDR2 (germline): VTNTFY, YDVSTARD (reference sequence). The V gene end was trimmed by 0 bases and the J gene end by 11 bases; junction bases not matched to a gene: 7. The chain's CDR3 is CATWDRRREKLF. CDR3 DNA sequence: TGTGCCACCTGGGACAGGCGGCGGGAGAAACTCTTT.

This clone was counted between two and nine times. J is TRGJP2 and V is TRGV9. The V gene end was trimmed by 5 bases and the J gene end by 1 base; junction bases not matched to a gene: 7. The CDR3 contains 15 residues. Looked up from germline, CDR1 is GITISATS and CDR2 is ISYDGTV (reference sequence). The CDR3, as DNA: TGTGCCTTGTGGGGGGGGGGTAGTAGTGATTGGATCAAGACGTTT. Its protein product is CALWGGGSSDWIKTF.

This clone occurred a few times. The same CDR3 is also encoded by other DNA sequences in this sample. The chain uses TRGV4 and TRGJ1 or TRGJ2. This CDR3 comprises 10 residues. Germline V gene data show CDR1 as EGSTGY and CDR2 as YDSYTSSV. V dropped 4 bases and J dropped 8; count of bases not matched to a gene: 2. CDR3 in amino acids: CATWENKKLF. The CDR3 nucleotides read TGTGCCACCTGGGAGAATAAGAAACTCTTT.

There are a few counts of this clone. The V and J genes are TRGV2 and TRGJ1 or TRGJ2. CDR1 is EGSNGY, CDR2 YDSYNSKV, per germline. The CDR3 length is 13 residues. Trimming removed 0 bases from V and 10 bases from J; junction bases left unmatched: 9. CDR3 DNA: TGTGCCACCTGGGACGGGGATGGGCCCAAGAAACTCTTT. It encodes CATWDGDGPKKLF.

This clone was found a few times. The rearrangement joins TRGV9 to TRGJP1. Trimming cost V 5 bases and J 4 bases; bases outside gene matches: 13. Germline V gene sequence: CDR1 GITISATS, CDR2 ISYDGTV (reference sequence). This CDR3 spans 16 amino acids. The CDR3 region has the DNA TGTGCCTTGTGGGTCTTATTGGGGGGCACTGGTTGGTTCAAGATATTT. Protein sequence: CALWVLLGGTGWFKIF.

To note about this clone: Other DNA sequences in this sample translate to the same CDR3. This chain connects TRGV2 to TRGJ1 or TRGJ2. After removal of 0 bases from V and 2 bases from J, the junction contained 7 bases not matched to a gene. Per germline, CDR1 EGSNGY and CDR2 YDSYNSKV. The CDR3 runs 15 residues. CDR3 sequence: CATWDGPGDYYKKLF. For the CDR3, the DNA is TGTGCCACCTGGGACGGGCCGGGGGATTATTATAAGAAACTCTTT.

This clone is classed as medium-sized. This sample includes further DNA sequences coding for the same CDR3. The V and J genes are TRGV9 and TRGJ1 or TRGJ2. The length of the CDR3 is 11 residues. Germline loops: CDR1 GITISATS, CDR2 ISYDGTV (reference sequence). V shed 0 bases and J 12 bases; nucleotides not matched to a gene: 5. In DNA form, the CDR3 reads TGTGCCTTGTGGGAGGTGCATGGGAAACTCTTT. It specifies CALWEVHGKLF.